The 12 T cell receptor beta chains in this list originate from one sample, sequenced in a study of blood T cell repertoires in COVID-19. This table comes from immunoSEQ multiplex PCR, and its TCRdb copy is limited to in-frame clones, with some not included. The sample has about 76,000 clones, over 85% seen once; the top ten hold about a tenth. The material sequenced was peripheral blood. These receptors were obtained from a human donor in a cohort sampled during active COVID-19.

The chain employs TRBV19 and TRBJ2-5; D is uncertain. Trimming removed 0 bases at V and 9 bases at J, with 14 bases between. The germline gives CDR1 LNHDA, CDR2 SQIVND (reference sequence). The CDR3 spans 14 residues. CDR3 nucleotide sequence: TGTGCCAGTAGTATAGATCACGCCCAGTCGTCCCAGTACTTC. As protein: CASSIDHAQSSQYF.

For the CDR3, the DNA is TGTGCCAGCAGCTCAAGTGCCACAGCCTACGAGCAGTACTTC. Translated: CASSSSATAYEQYF. The chain links TRBV7-8 to TRBJ2-7, with D unresolved. The V gene's germline CDR1 is SGHVS and CDR2 FQNEAQ. The CDR3 runs 14 residues. V was shortened by 4 bases and J by 2 bases, with 12 bases between the two germline ends. Full variable domain (remainder filled in from reference TRBV7-8 and TRBJ2-7): GAGVSQSPRYKVAKRGQDVALRCDPISGHVSLFWYQQALGQGPEFLTYFQNEAQLDKSGLPSDRFFAERPEGSVSTLKIQRTQQEDSAVYLCASSSSATAYEQYFGPGTRLTVT.

The chain has TRBV7-2 and TRBJ2-3; 9 bases fit TRBD1. CDR1 and CDR2 (germline): SGHTA, FQGNSA. This CDR3 is 15 amino acids long. J lost 2 bases, V lost 5 bases, and 5 bases had no gene match. CDR3 in amino acids: CASSPDRGYTDTQYF. DNA of the CDR3: TGTGCCAGCAGCCCGGACAGGGGCTACACAGATACGCAGTATTTT.

The V call is TRBV3-1 (or the pseudogene TRBV3-2), the J call TRBJ1-5; tentative D call: TRBD1 (6 bases). V lost 3 bases to trimming and J lost 5 bases, with 11 bases between them. This CDR3 is 14 amino acids long. Germline CDR1 is LGHDT and CDR2 is YNNKEL (reference sequence). CDR3 in amino acids: CASSHPGDYQPQHF. The CDR3 DNA sequence: TGTGCCAGCAGCCATCCAGGGGATTATCAGCCCCAGCATTTT.

The genes are TRBV5-1 and TRBJ1-1, with TRBD1 matching 10 bases. CDR1 SGHRS and CDR2 YFSETQ come from the germline V gene. The CDR3 is 18 amino acids. Unmatched junction bases numbered 13, after V lost 3 bases and J lost 2 bases. This CDR3 reads CASSSASGTGVLNTEAFF. The CDR3 DNA reads as TGCGCCAGCAGCTCGGCATCCGGGACAGGGGTCCTTAACACTGAAGCTTTCTTT. Drawing the rest from reference TRBV5-1 and TRBJ1-1, the complete variable domain is KAGVTQTPRYLIKTRGQQVTLSCSPISGHRSVSWYQQTPGQGLQFLFEYFSETQRNKGNFPGRFSGRQFSNSRSEMNVSTLELGDSALYLCASSSASGTGVLNTEAFFGQGTRLTVV.

The chain uses TRBV27 and TRBJ2-7; TRBD2 is a possible D gene (7 bases). The CDR3 consists of 16 residues. Germline V gene data show CDR1 as MNHEY and CDR2 as SMNVEV (reference sequence). Trimming shortened V by 6 bases and J by 2 bases, and 20 bases separated the two germline ends. The CDR3 bases are TGTGCCAGCAGCACCTCGGGGGGAAGGGGGGCCTACGAGCAGTACTTC. Amino acids: CASSTSGGRGAYEQYF.

The table lists this clone with a few counts. The chain uses TRBV6-2 or TRBV6-3 and TRBJ2-7, with TRBD2 identical over 9 bases. V gave up 4 bases and J gave up 0 bases; unmatched junction bases: 7. CDR3 size: 16 residues. CDR1 is MNHEY and CDR2 is SVGEGT in the germline V gene. The CDR3: CASSSKSGRTSYEQYF. The CDR3 DNA reads TGTGCCAGCAGTTCCAAGAGCGGGAGGACCTCCTACGAGCAGTACTTC.

The chain is built from TRBV7-9 and TRBJ2-3; TRBD2 aligns across 8 bases. The CDR3 length is 17 residues. Germline V lookup: CDR1 SEHNR, CDR2 FQNEAQ (reference sequence). Trimming cost V 6 bases and J 6 bases; bases outside gene matches: 17. This chain's CDR3 is CASRNPRGTSVDDTQYF. The CDR3 nucleotides read TGTGCCAGCAGAAACCCCCGGGGGACTAGTGTTGATGATACGCAGTATTTT.

The chain couples TRBV5-4 to TRBJ2-1; TRBD1 aligns across 12 bases. After removal of 0 bases from V and 8 bases from J, the junction contained 3 bases not matched to a gene. This CDR3 comprises 15 residues. CDR1 SGHNT and CDR2 YYREEE come from the germline V gene (reference sequence). Here the CDR3 reads CASSLGGQGADEQFF. The CDR3 DNA sequence: TGTGCCAGCAGCTTGGGGGGACAGGGGGCCGATGAGCAGTTCTTC.

J is TRBJ2-5 and V is TRBV7-9; 11 bases fit TRBD1. Germline V gene data show CDR1 as SEHNR and CDR2 as FQNEAQ (reference sequence). There are 15 residues in the CDR3. V dropped 6 bases and J dropped 4; count of bases not matched to a gene: 7. The CDR3 here is CASRTGTGGPETQYF. The DNA of the CDR3 is TGTGCCAGCAGAACCGGGACAGGGGGTCCAGAGACCCAGTACTTC.

This clone was detected once. The chain couples TRBV6-2 or TRBV6-3 to TRBJ2-3; TRBD2 might be the D (6 bases). CDR1 MNHEY and CDR2 SVGEGT come from the germline V gene. The length of the CDR3 is 18 residues. Trimming removed 6 bases at V and 4 bases at J, with 26 bases between. CDR3 sequence: CASSRPRAGTPGADTQYF. The CDR3 DNA sequence: TGTGCCAGCAGCCGCCCAAGGGCGGGAACCCCCGGCGCAGATACGCAGTATTTT.

The chain carries TRBV18 and TRBJ2-7; 7 bases align to TRBD1. V lost 6 bases and J lost 1; bases outside the gene matches: 6. The CDR3 loop spans 14 amino acids. Germline V gene lookup returns CDR1 KGHSH and CDR2 LQKENI. CDR3 region: CASSTGTESYEQYF. CDR3 nucleotide sequence: TGTGCCAGCTCTACCGGGACAGAATCCTACGAGCAGTACTTC.